This TCR beta chain is from a study of lung T cells in sarcoidosis with Löfgren's syndrome. This clonotype was counted at least ten times. Its target is unknown. Study results and limitations: Multiple Löfgren's syndrome patients reportedly shared TRAV12-1 and TRBV2 CDR3 motifs.

Germline V gives CDR1 SGHAT, CDR2 FQNNGV. V was cut by 1 base and J by 2 bases, with 7 bases left in between. The CDR3 has 14 amino acids. TCRdb passed the reads through MiXCR, listing each CDR3 protein once. The table shows some 20,000 distinct CDR3 sequences, with roughly 20% occurring only once. J is TRBJ2-3 and V is TRBV11-2; a possible D gene is TRBD1 (5 bases). This clonotype was obtained from a human donor with sarcoidosis (Löfgren's syndrome or another form), or a control subject (not recorded which). Sequencing used CD4+ T cells from PBMCs. CDR3 protein: CASSLARDTDTQYF. The CDR3 DNA is TGTGCCAGCAGCTTAGCCAGGGACACAGATACGCAGTATTTT.